This T cell receptor beta chain was identified during a study of lymphopenia after photon versus proton radiotherapy. Study-wide points: Survival link was tested only in deceased patients; proton benefit remains a possibility. Photon-treated patients lost naive T cells and TCR diversity; proton-treated stayed stable. After the lymphocyte nadir, photon-treated repertoires showed oligoclonal expansion, especially of CD8+ Temra cells.

The sample holds a few counts of this clone. Its antigen is not identified. Here immunoSEQ multiplex PCR was the method, and the copy in TCRdb shows in-frame clones only, minus some. The table lists 16,000 or so clones, around 85% of them singletons. The CDR3 has 14 amino acids. Germline V gene data show CDR1 as LNHDA and CDR2 as SQIVND (reference sequence). After removal of 7 bases from V and 1 base from J, the junction contained 1 base not matched to a gene. The chain employs TRBV19 and TRBJ2-2, with 9 bases fitting TRBD1. This specimen was peripheral blood, taken from a patient treated with proton-based radiotherapy. This TCR derives from a woman aged 60 to 75 with cholangiocarcinoma. Some clones in this sample may be carry-over from other donors' samples. The CDR3: CASTDRGNTGELFF. The CDR3 region has the DNA TGTGCCAGTACGGACAGGGGGAACACCGGGGAGCTGTTTTTT.